The rows below give T cell receptor beta chains drawn from one sample of a study of blood T cell repertoires in COVID-19. TCRdb's table, derived via immunoSEQ multiplex PCR, lists solely in-frame clones and lacks some. The sample yields about 130,000 clones, about four fifths seen once. The source material was PBMCs or T cells enriched from blood (not recorded which). The receptors were sampled from a man over 45 who had recovered from COVID-19. The CDR3 runs from the conserved cysteine through the conserved F or W. The D gene is left open where the match is weak. Only some rows state a clone size, as once, few, many or a class for expanded clones.

J gene | D gene | clone size | V gene | CDR3 DNA | CDR3 protein
TRBJ2-2 | - | - | TRBV11-1 | TGTGCCAGCAGCTCCTCGCGGGGCACCGGGGAGCTGTTTTTT | CASSSSRGTGELFF
TRBJ1-1 | - | - | TRBV28 | TGTGCCAGCAGCCCCGTTGGCCGTAACACTGAAGCTTTCTTT | CASSPVGRNTEAFF
TRBJ1-2 | TRBD1 | once | TRBV7-2 | TGTGCCAGTAGAGCCGGGACAGGGGTGGGCTATGGCTACACCTTC | CASRAGTGVGYGYTF
TRBJ1-1 | TRBD1 | - | TRBV7-8 | TGTGCCAGCAGCTTGTCAGTTGTCCCGACAGGGCTATTGAGAAACACTGAAGCTTTCTTT | CASSLSVVPTGLLRNTEAFF
TRBJ2-7 | TRBD1 | - | TRBV18 | TGTGCCAGCTCACTAGGGACAGGAGGTTCCTACGAGCAGTACTTC | CASSLGTGGSYEQYF
TRBJ2-5 | TRBD1 | once | TRBV9 | TGTGCCAGCAGCGTCCACGGACAGGGGCTAGGAGAGACCCAGTACTTC | CASSVHGQGLGETQYF
TRBJ2-3 | - | - | TRBV4-3 | TGCGCCAGCAGCCAAGCGGTGTTTGGGGCGGGCACAGATACGCAGTATTTT | CASSQAVFGAGTDTQYF
TRBJ1-5 | - | - | TRBV12-3/TRBV12-4 | TGTGCCAGCAGCACGGGACTGCTCCAGCCCCAGCATTTT | CASSTGLLQPQHF
TRBJ2-7 | - | - | TRBV14 | TGTGCCAGCAGCCACAGGGTAGGGTCCTACGAGCAGTACTTC | CASSHRVGSYEQYF
TRBJ2-1 | - | - | TRBV3-1/TRBV3-2 | TGTGCCAGCAGCGGAGGGATCTATGAGCAGTTCTTC | CASSGGIYEQFF
TRBJ1-2 | - | - | TRBV3-1/TRBV3-2 | TGTGCCAGCAGCCCCCAGTCCGGGGGGGGCTATGGCTACACCTTC | CASSPQSGGGYGYTF
TRBJ1-3 | TRBD1 | - | TRBV19 | TGTGCCAGTAGCCAAGGACAGGTCTCTGGAAACACCATATATTTT | CASSQGQVSGNTIYF
TRBJ1-1 | TRBD1 | - | TRBV28 | TGTGCCAGCAGTTTGGGACAGGGTAAATTGATCAGGACTGAAGCTTTCTTT | CASSLGQGKLIRTEAFF
TRBJ2-7 | - | - | TRBV11-2 | TGTGCCAGCAGCCCACGTCGGGTCTCCTACGAGCAGTACTTC | CASSPRRVSYEQYF
TRBJ1-6 | - | - | TRBV5-4 | TGTGCCAGCAGCTTCGGGAAGGGGGTTTATTCACCCCTCCACTTT | CASSFGKGVYSPLHF
TRBJ1-2 | - | - | TRBV5-4 | TGTGCCAGCAGGCTTTGGGAACAGGGTATTAACTATGGCTACACCTTC | CASRLWEQGINYGYTF
TRBJ2-5 | - | once | TRBV12-3/TRBV12-4 | TGTGCCAGCAGTTTCCGCAGGGGTGAGACCCAGTACTTC | CASSFRRGETQYF
TRBJ2-7 | - | - | TRBV30 | TGTGCCTGGAGGGGGACAATCTCCTACGAGCAGTACTTC | CAWRGTISYEQYF
TRBJ1-2 | TRBD1 | - | TRBV19 | TGTGCCAGTAGTATCACAGGGGATTCCTATGGCTACACCTTC | CASSITGDSYGYTF
TRBJ1-5 | - | once | TRBV6-5 | TGTGCCAGCAGTTATAGTGCAAACCTCGTACAGCCCCAGCATTTT | CASSYSANLVQPQHF
TRBJ2-1 | - | few | TRBV28 | TGTGCCAGCAGTGTCCGGCCACCCCGCGGATATGAGCAGTTCTTC | CASSVRPPRGYEQFF
TRBJ2-1 | TRBD2 | - | TRBV2 | TGTGCCACAAGGACTAGCGGGGGAACCCGATCAACTGGCTCCTACAATGAGCAGTTCTTC | CATRTSGGTRSTGSYNEQFF
TRBJ1-3 | - | - | TRBV6-5 | TGTGCCAGCAGTTACTCGACAGTTGTTATCGGAAACACCATATATTTT | CASSYSTVVIGNTIYF
TRBJ2-5 | TRBD2 | - | TRBV4-1 | TGCGCCAGCAGCCAAGACGGCGGGGGGGCGGAGACCCAGTACTTC | CASSQDGGGAETQYF
TRBJ2-5 | TRBD1 | few | TRBV29-1 | TGCAGCGCTAACAGGGGGCTTGGGCAAGAGACCCAGTACTTC | CSANRGLGQETQYF
TRBJ1-5 | - | - | TRBV12-5 | TGTGCTAGTGGTTCAATCCGGGACAAACCCGCCGGTCAGCCCCAGCATTTT | CASGSIRDKPAGQPQHF
TRBJ1-2 | - | - | TRBV28 | TGTGCCAGCAGTTTATTGAGGGGGTACTATGGCTACACCTTC | CASSLLRGYYGYTF
TRBJ1-4 | - | few | TRBV19 | TGTGCCAGTAGTACCGTTAATGAAAAACTGTTTTTT | CASSTVNEKLFF
TRBJ1-1 | TRBD1 | - | TRBV18 | TGTGCCAGCTCACTCGACAGGGGCGGCACTGAAGCTTTCTTT | CASSLDRGGTEAFF
TRBJ2-7 | TRBD2 | - | TRBV7-9 | TGTGCCAGCAGCTTAGCCCTAGCGGGGGGGGTAACCCACGAGCAGTACTTC | CASSLALAGGVTHEQYF
TRBJ1-2 | - | - | TRBV6-6 | TGTGCCAGCGATCCCGATCGACCGGGGGACTATGGCTACACCTTC | CASDPDRPGDYGYTF
TRBJ1-6 | TRBD1 | - | TRBV5-1 | TGCGCCGGAGACAGGGACTTTTCACCCCTCCACTTT | CAGDRDFSPLHF
TRBJ1-4 | - | - | TRBV14 | TGTGCCAGCAGCCACGACAATGCAACTAATGAAAAACTGTTTTTT | CASSHDNATNEKLFF
TRBJ1-1 | TRBD1 | - | TRBV28 | TGTGCCAGCAGTTTTACCCCGACAGGGGGCACTGAAGCTTTCTTT | CASSFTPTGGTEAFF
TRBJ2-2 | - | - | TRBV7-6 | TGTGCCAGCAGCTTAGGACGGGGGGCCAACACCGGGGAGCTGTTTTTT | CASSLGRGANTGELFF
TRBJ2-7 | - | - | TRBV6-2/TRBV6-3 | TGTGCCAGCAGTGGCCCCTACGAGCAGTACTTC | CASSGPYEQYF
TRBJ2-7 | - | - | TRBV6-2/TRBV6-3 | TGTGCCAGCAGTTTTGCGGGGCCTACCTACGAGCAGTACTTC | CASSFAGPTYEQYF
TRBJ1-5 | TRBD1 | - | TRBV7-2 | TGTGCCAGCAGCTTGGGCCCGGGACAGGGGGGGGTATTCCAGCATTTT | CASSLGPGQGGVFQHF
TRBJ2-7 | TRBD2 | - | TRBV5-6 | TGTGCCAGCAGCCCGGCGGCGCGGGGGTACGAGCAGTACTTC | CASSPAARGYEQYF
TRBJ2-7 | TRBD1 | - | TRBV2 | TGTGCCAGCAGTGAGGGACAGTACTACGAGCAGTACTTC | CASSEGQYYEQYF
TRBJ1-2 | - | - | TRBV10-1 | TGCGCCAGCAGTGGGAGGAGGGTCGACGGTCACAACTATGGCTACACCTTC | CASSGRRVDGHNYGYTF
TRBJ1-4 | - | - | TRBV5-5 | TGTGCCAGCAGCTTGGTACCACCGCGGGCTAATGAAAAACTGTTTTTT | CASSLVPPRANEKLFF
TRBJ1-2 | - | - | TRBV18 | TGTGCCAGCTCACCACTTAACGCAGCGACCTATGGCTACACCTTC | CASSPLNAATYGYTF
TRBJ2-3 | TRBD1 | - | TRBV29-1 | TGCAGCTCCGCCAGGGGGCCCGGAGATACGCAGTATTTT | CSSARGPGDTQYF
TRBJ2-7 | TRBD1 | - | TRBV7-2 | TGTGCCAGCAGCCCGACAGGGGCCGAGCAGTACTTC | CASSPTGAEQYF